This TCR beta chain was obtained from a study of T cells in Graves' hyperthyroidism and ophthalmopathy. Study-level findings and limits: Ophthalmopathy cases were set apart from stable hyperthyroidism by a 13 V-J model. Most clonotypes that expanded in the thyroid above 0.001 also showed up in blood.

TCR beta CDR3 regions were amplified from RNA. The HTBI primer set served for first-round RT-PCR of the TCR CDR3. TCRdb called the multiplex PCR reads again in MiXCR, with one record for every CDR3 protein. The sample includes about half a million distinct CDR3 sequences, about 20% seen only once; the top ten take over 45%. Points on this clonotype: Its antigen is not known. At one of its ends the junction is not consistent with the germline gene, which may arise from a read error.

The CDR3 is 17 residues long. Germline lookup yields CDR1 SGHAT and CDR2 FQNNGV. The origin of this receptor is a middle-aged man with Graves' ophthalmopathy. The chain is built from TRBV11-2 and TRBJ2-7, with D tentatively TRBD1 (6 bases). The sample taken for sequencing was blood. Here the CDR3 reads CANSPRRQATSSYEQYF. The CDR3 DNA follows: TGTGCCAACAGCCCGCGACGACAGGCCACAAGCTCCTACGAGCAGTACTTC.